These 13 T cell receptor beta chains were all obtained from the same sample, sequenced in a study of shared clonotypes between healthy human individuals. Only in-frame clones appear in the TCRdb table, and some are missing; sequencing was by immunoSEQ multiplex PCR. The repertoire includes under 1,100,000 clones, around 74% of them detected once, and around 1.5% sits in the top ten. Sequencing used memory CD4+ T cells sorted from blood. Documented subset: CD45RA-negative fraction. These receptors all stem from a man aged 18 to 29 in good health.

The chain recombines TRBV29-1 with TRBJ2-3, with D tentatively TRBD1 or TRBD2 (5 bases each). The ends were cut back, 3 bases at V and 0 bases at J, with 19 bases in the middle. Germline CDR1 and CDR2: SQVTM and ANQGSEA. The CDR3 extends over 17 amino acids. CDR3 region: CSVDYISQRDSTDTQYF. The CDR3, as DNA: TGCAGCGTTGACTACATCTCCCAAAGGGACAGCACAGATACGCAGTATTTT.

V usage is TRBV5-1 and J usage is TRBJ1-3; D is unresolved. CDR1 is SGHRS and CDR2 is YFSETQ in the germline V gene. The germline V and J ends were trimmed by 0 bases and 6 bases, with 16 bases remaining between them. This CDR3 has 16 amino acids. The CDR3 DNA is TGCGCCAGCAGCTTGGCCCGTGGAAAGGGAACAAACACCATATATTTT. Translation gives CASSLARGKGTNTIYF.

The V call is TRBV28, the J call TRBJ1-2; 8 bases agree with TRBD1. J was trimmed by 3 bases and V by 6 bases; bases with no gene match: 3. The germline gives CDR1 MDHEN, CDR2 SYDVKM. The CDR3 has 13 residues. CDR3 sequence reads: CASRTGGDYGYTF. As DNA, the CDR3 is TGTGCCAGCAGAACAGGGGGGGACTATGGCTACACCTTC.

The V gene is TRBV2, the J gene TRBJ1-2; 7 bases match TRBD1. There are 14 residues in the CDR3. CDR1 SNHLY and CDR2 FYNNEI come from the germline V gene. J gave up 3 bases and V 6 bases, and 7 bases lay outside the gene matches. CDR3 in amino acids: CASSARQGDYGYTF. The DNA for the CDR3 is TGTGCCAGCAGCGCCCGCCAGGGGGACTATGGCTACACCTTC.

For this clone: The sample has other DNA sequences that encode this CDR3 too. This sequence joins TRBV9 and TRBJ2-3; TRBD1 matches 8 bases. CDR3 length equals 14 residues. Germline V CDR1 and CDR2: SGDLS, YYNGEE. The junction had 1 base not matched to a gene; V was cut back by 4 bases and J by 0 bases. This CDR3 reads CASSRTGSTDTQYF. The CDR3 bases are TGTGCCAGCAGCCGGACAGGGAGCACAGATACGCAGTATTTT.

The J gene is TRBJ2-2, the V gene TRBV10-1; D ambiguous. CDR1 is WNHNN and CDR2 is SYGVQD in the germline V gene (reference sequence). There are 13 residues in the CDR3. Trimming stripped 5 bases from V and 5 bases from J, with 9 bases between. For the CDR3, the DNA is TGCGCCAGCAGTAACTCCAGGACCGGGGAGCTGTTTTTT. Protein: CASSNSRTGELFF.

The chain joins TRBV6-5 to TRBJ1-4; weak D call: TRBD1 (6 bases). With 7 bases removed from V and 7 bases from J, the gap between germline ends came to 16 bases. The CDR3 spans 14 residues. Germline V lookup: CDR1 MNHEY, CDR2 SVGAGI. The CDR3 loop reads CASTETGTGEKLFF. DNA of the CDR3: TGTGCCAGCACCGAAACAGGGACGGGTGAAAAACTGTTTTTT.

This clone has only a few counts. The chain carries TRBV4-1 and TRBJ1-5; D is ambiguous. The CDR3 extends over 15 amino acids. From germline, CDR1 is MGHRA and CDR2 YSYEKL. V was shortened by 1 base and J by 4 bases, with 11 bases between the two germline ends. CDR3 loop: CASSQVQAANQPQHF. The CDR3 coding sequence is TGCGCCAGCAGCCAAGTCCAGGCAGCAAATCAGCCCCAGCATTTT.

This chain uses TRBV11-2 with TRBJ2-2; 9 bases match TRBD1. The junction had 4 bases not matched to a gene; V was cut back by 5 bases and J by 3 bases. Germline assignment: CDR1 SGHAT and CDR2 FQNNGV. The CDR3 runs 15 residues. This chain's CDR3 is CASSLRDRDTGELFF. The DNA for the CDR3 is TGTGCCAGCAGCCTCCGGGACAGGGACACCGGGGAGCTGTTTTTT.

Concerning this clone: The sample contains more than one DNA sequence encoding this CDR3. The V gene is TRBV30, the J gene TRBJ1-2; TRBD1 agrees at 8 bases. V shed 3 bases, J shed 8 bases, and the junction held 8 bases outside the gene matches. Germline-derived CDR1 and CDR2 are GTSNPN and SVGIG (reference sequence). The CDR3 sequence is 13 residues long. CDR3 region: CAWSRDRPRGYTF. CDR3 bases: TGTGCCTGGAGCCGGGACAGGCCGAGGGGCTACACCTTC.

This chain uses TRBV10-3 with TRBJ2-3; 9 bases align to TRBD2. The V segment lost 8 bases and the J segment 0 bases; nucleotides outside the gene matches: 6. Germline V gene data show CDR1 as ENHRY and CDR2 as SYGVKD. This CDR3 comprises 15 residues. The CDR3 coding sequence is TGTGCCATCTCAGCGGGAGGCACAAGCACAGATACGCAGTATTTT. Translated, it gives CAISAGGTSTDTQYF.

The J gene is TRBJ1-5, the V gene TRBV28, with D unresolved. The CDR3 consists of 14 residues. Trimming removed 3 bases at V and 1 base at J, with 7 bases between. Germline V gives CDR1 MDHEN, CDR2 SYDVKM. The CDR3 here is CASSLDLSNQPQHF. In nucleotides, the CDR3 is TGTGCCAGCAGTTTGGACTTAAGCAATCAGCCCCAGCATTTT.

Turning to this clone: In the same sample, other DNA sequences code for this CDR3. V gene TRBV2 combines with J gene TRBJ1-2; 7 bases line up with TRBD1. The J segment lost 8 bases and the V segment lost 6 bases, leaving 6 bases of the junction unmatched. Germline lookup yields CDR1 SNHLY and CDR2 FYNNEI. The CDR3 loop spans 12 amino acids. The CDR3: CASSETGKGYTF. CDR3 DNA: TGTGCCAGCAGCGAGACAGGGAAGGGCTACACCTTC. The full variable domain, with the rest looked up from reference TRBV2 and TRBJ1-2, is EPEVTQTPSHQVTQMGQEVILRCVPISNHLYFYWYRQILGQKVEFLVSFYNNEISEKSEIFDDQFSVERPDGSNFTLKIRSTKLEDSAMYFCASSETGKGYTFGSGTRLTVV.